Each of the 23 T cell receptor beta chains below was sequenced from the same sample in a study of shared clonotypes between healthy human individuals. The assay was immunoSEQ multiplex PCR, and TCRdb's table has in-frame clones only and misses some. This sample has roughly 680,000 clones, with over 60% found just once. Sequenced material: memory CD4+ T cells sorted from blood. Subset indicated: CD45RA-negative fraction. All receptors derive from a woman aged 25 to 39 in good health.

This clone was found once. The rearrangement uses TRBV5-6 and TRBJ2-1, with 7 bases that match TRBD1. CDR1 is SGHDT and CDR2 is YYEEEE in the germline V gene. After removal of 1 base from V and 1 base from J, the junction contained 5 bases not matched to a gene. This CDR3 spans 16 amino acids. CDR3 sequence reads: CASSLTGAGSYNEQFF. DNA for the CDR3: TGTGCCAGCAGCTTGACAGGGGCAGGGTCCTACAATGAGCAGTTCTTC.

The chain joins TRBV5-1 to TRBJ2-1, with D perhaps assigned TRBD1 or TRBD2 (5 bases each). V lost 4 bases to trimming and J lost 0 bases, with 14 bases between them. This CDR3 is built from 16 residues. Germline CDR1 is SGHRS and CDR2 is YFSETQ. The CDR3 DNA follows: TGCGCCAGCAGCCAAGGGACCTCTAGCTCCTACAATGAGCAGTTCTTC. Amino acid sequence: CASSQGTSSSYNEQFF.

On this clone: Since a much larger clone is just one base distant, this may be a read error. The chain carries TRBV28 and TRBJ2-1, with 12 positions matching TRBD2. The CDR3 spans 14 residues. The V segment lost 6 bases and the J segment 8 bases; nucleotides outside the gene matches: 5. CDR1 is MDHEN, CDR2 SYDVKM, per germline. CDR3 bases: TGTGCCAGCAGGACTAGCGGGAGTGGGGATGAGCAGTTCTTC. Translated, it gives CASRTSGSGDEQFF.

The chain employs TRBV6-5 and TRBJ1-1, with D unclear. The CDR3 consists of 14 residues. CDR1 MNHEY and CDR2 SVGAGI come from the germline V gene. V shed 4 bases and J shed 0 bases, with 9 bases lying between them. This CDR3 reads CASSSTHMNTEAFF. The CDR3 nucleotides read TGTGCCAGCAGTTCCACCCACATGAACACTGAAGCTTTCTTT.

The V call is TRBV9, the J call TRBJ1-1; weak D call: TRBD1 (6 bases). V was trimmed by 1 base and J by 8 bases, leaving 12 bases between them. Germline lookup yields CDR1 SGDLS and CDR2 YYNGEE. CDR3 length: 13 amino acids. The CDR3: CASSVTIRGEAFF. CDR3 coding DNA: TGTGCCAGCAGCGTAACAATTAGGGGGGAAGCTTTCTTT. The whole variable domain, remainder taken from reference TRBV9 and TRBJ1-1, is DSGVTQTPKHLITATGQRVTLRCSPRSGDLSVYWYQQSLDQGLQFLIQYYNGEERAKGNILERFSAQQFPDLHSELNLSSLELGDSALYFCASSVTIRGEAFFGQGTRLTVV.

The chain employs TRBV28 and TRBJ2-7, with 9 bases lining up with TRBD1. The CDR3 spans 13 residues. V was pared by 2 bases and J by 5 bases, with 1 base of the junction left unmatched. Germline V lookup: CDR1 MDHEN, CDR2 SYDVKM. CDR3 residues: CASSLDRGNEQYF. The CDR3, as DNA: TGTGCCAGCAGTTTAGACAGGGGGAACGAGCAGTACTTC.

This CDR3 is CASSLRLNYEQYF. As DNA, the CDR3 is TGTGCCAGCAGTTTGAGGCTGAATTACGAGCAGTACTTC. The V gene is TRBV28, the J gene TRBJ2-7, with D unresolved. The CDR3 consists of 13 residues. Germline values: CDR1 MDHEN, CDR2 SYDVKM. Trimming left V 3 bases short and J 4 bases short, with 10 bases between.

The chain employs TRBV7-9 and TRBJ1-4; 9 nucleotides agree with TRBD1. V dropped 2 bases and J dropped 1; count of bases not matched to a gene: 5. The CDR3 runs 17 residues. Germline assignment: CDR1 SEHNR and CDR2 FQNEAQ (reference sequence). Here the CDR3 DNA reads TGTGCCAGCAGCTTATTTGGGACAGGGAAAACTAATGAAAAACTGTTTTTT. This gives the protein CASSLFGTGKTNEKLFF.

This clone was seen only a few times. The chain recombines TRBV5-6 with TRBJ1-1; a weak D match, TRBD1 (6 bases). The V end lost 3 bases, the J end lost 4 bases, and 13 bases lay between the germline ends. Germline CDR1 reads SGHDT; CDR2 reads YYEEEE. The CDR3 is made up of 14 amino acids. The CDR3 DNA is TGTGCCAGCAGCTCTTCTCGACAGGCCACTGAAGCTTTCTTT. Translated: CASSSSRQATEAFF.

The genes are TRBV18 and TRBJ1-1; D uncertain. The CDR3 is 13 amino acids. Germline CDR1 KGHSH, CDR2 LQKENI. V was cut by 4 bases and J by 3 bases, with 9 bases left in between. The CDR3 protein is CASSLSADTEAFF. The CDR3, as DNA: TGTGCCAGCTCACTTTCCGCGGACACTGAAGCTTTCTTT.

This chain links TRBV25-1 with TRBJ2-1; TRBD2 aligns across 7 bases. V shed 0 bases and J 4 bases; nucleotides not matched to a gene: 3. Germline lookup yields CDR1 MGHDK and CDR2 SYGVNS. The CDR3 loop spans 15 amino acids. The CDR3 DNA sequence: TGTGCCAGCAGTGAATATGGGGAGGGGTACAATGAGCAGTTCTTC. Translating it yields CASSEYGEGYNEQFF.

The chain is built from TRBV5-6 and TRBJ1-2, with D hard to call. Germline V CDR1 and CDR2: SGHDT, YYEEEE. The CDR3 extends over 13 amino acids. V shed 0 bases and J shed 8 bases, with 11 bases lying between them. CDR3 in DNA: TGTGCCAGCAGCTTGGGACCATTGAGGGGCTACACCTTC. Translated: CASSLGPLRGYTF.

This sequence joins TRBV27 and TRBJ2-2; no clear D. The V end lost 8 bases, the J end lost 6 bases, and 7 bases lay between the germline ends. The germline CDR1 and CDR2 sequences are MNHEY and SMNVEV (reference sequence). The CDR3 has 11 residues. The DNA for the CDR3 is TGTGCCAGCTCGAGAGCCGGGGAGCTGTTTTTT. Translating it yields CASSRAGELFF.

The chain carries TRBV9 and TRBJ1-2; maybe TRBD1 (6 bases). Germline V gene sequence: CDR1 SGDLS, CDR2 YYNGEE. V lost 0 bases and J 7 bases, leaving 16 bases between the germline ends. The CDR3 consists of 15 residues. This CDR3 is CASSVGWGADGGYTF. CDR3 bases: TGTGCCAGCAGCGTAGGGTGGGGGGCGGACGGTGGCTACACCTTC.

This clone was seen more than once but under ten times. The J gene is TRBJ2-3, the V gene TRBV6-5; 12 bases align to TRBD2. The CDR3 loop spans 15 amino acids. Germline CDR1 MNHEY, CDR2 SVGAGI. V was clipped by 2 bases and J by 3 bases; unmatched bases: 0. CDR3 sequence: CASSYGTSGTDTQYF. The CDR3 DNA follows: TGTGCCAGCAGTTACGGGACTAGCGGGACAGATACGCAGTATTTT.

This clone was detected only once. This chain uses TRBV19 with TRBJ2-6; D possibly corresponds to TRBD1 (6 bases). CDR3 length: 15 amino acids. V lost 5 bases and J lost 3, with 11 bases in between. CDR1 and CDR2 (germline): LNHDA, SQIVND (reference sequence). The CDR3 reads CASSEQGGGANVLTF. CDR3 coding DNA: TGTGCCAGTAGTGAACAGGGCGGTGGGGCCAACGTCCTGACTTTC.

This sequence joins TRBV19 and TRBJ2-6, with a possible D match to TRBD2 (5 bases). Germline values: CDR1 LNHDA, CDR2 SQIVND (reference sequence). The CDR3 covers 17 residues. V was shortened by 8 bases and J by 0 bases, with 17 bases between the two germline ends. CDR3 sequence reads: CASSPRVANSGANVLTF. The CDR3, as DNA: TGTGCCAGTTCCCCGCGGGTGGCCAACTCTGGGGCCAACGTCCTGACTTTC.

The V and J genes are TRBV10-3 and TRBJ2-3; 7 positions agree with TRBD2. Germline V gene lookup returns CDR1 ENHRY and CDR2 SYGVKD. The CDR3 has 15 residues. V lost 0 bases and J lost 2; bases outside the gene matches: 2. In DNA form, the CDR3 reads TGTGCCATCAGTGAGTCGACTAGCCCCACAGATACGCAGTATTTT. Protein sequence: CAISESTSPTDTQYF.

The V and J genes are TRBV18 and TRBJ2-7; D gene unclear. There are 14 residues in the CDR3. The germline CDR1 and CDR2 sequences are KGHSH and LQKENI. Trimming cost V 2 bases and J 4 bases, with 12 bases left between them. The CDR3 DNA sequence: TGTGCCAGCTCACCAGGCACTGTAATTTACGAGCAGTACTTC. Translated, it gives CASSPGTVIYEQYF.

The chain uses TRBV6-1 and TRBJ2-7; no reliable D call. Trimming removed 6 bases at V and 1 base at J, with 16 bases between. The CDR3 has 15 amino acids. The V gene's germline CDR1 is MNHNS and CDR2 SASEGT. The CDR3 DNA sequence: TGTGCCAGCAGGGTGTCGGAAGAGTGGTCCTACGAGCAGTACTTC. This translates into CASRVSEEWSYEQYF.

The chain couples TRBV2 to TRBJ2-7; 8 nucleotides align to TRBD1. With 4 bases clipped from V and 9 bases from J, the junction kept 11 bases outside the gene matches. CDR3 length equals 14 residues. The V gene's germline CDR1 is SNHLY and CDR2 FYNNEI. The CDR3 DNA sequence: TGTGCCAGCAGTGGGACAGGGTCTACCCAGGGGCAGTACTTC. Residues: CASSGTGSTQGQYF.

The CDR3 loop is CASSQGDSGKDEQYF. In DNA form, the CDR3 reads TGTGCCAGCAGCCAGGGGGACTCAGGCAAGGACGAGCAGTACTTC. The V call is TRBV4-2, the J call TRBJ2-7; D may be TRBD2 (6 bases). Between the trimmed V and J ends, which lost 3 bases and 5 bases, there was a span of 17 bases. The CDR3 runs 15 residues. Germline V gene lookup returns CDR1 LGHNA and CDR2 YNFKEQ.

J is TRBJ2-1 and V is TRBV29-1; TRBD2 is a possible D gene (5 bases). Germline loops: CDR1 SQVTM, CDR2 ANQGSEA. The CDR3 covers 12 residues. The CDR3 loop reads CRPRDSYNEQFF. The CDR3 DNA follows: TGCAGGCCCCGGGACTCCTACAATGAGCAGTTCTTC.